The next 31 T cell receptor beta chains were all read from a single sample in a study of identifying expanded T cells in peripheral blood. The method was immunoSEQ multiplex PCR; TCRdb's version includes in-frame clones alone and lacks a portion of them. Of 50,000 to 60,000 clones listed, around 82% are singletons. Input material: blood. These receptors came from a person between 18 and 75 years old in good health.

The chain has TRBV11-2 and TRBJ1-2; 10 positions match TRBD1. Germline lookup yields CDR1 SGHAT and CDR2 FQNNGV. Germline trimming cut 5 bases from V and 2 bases from J; bases unmatched to any gene: 5. The CDR3 is 15 amino acids. DNA for the CDR3: TGTGCCAGCAGCCGTATGACAGGGGGCAACTATGGCTACACCTTC. This encodes CASSRMTGGNYGYTF.

The CDR3 reads CASSLTGGNSYNEQFF. CDR3 sequence (DNA): TGTGCCAGCAGCTTAACGGGGGGGAACTCCTACAATGAGCAGTTCTTC. The chain has TRBV7-9 and TRBJ2-1; TRBD2 agrees at 8 bases. This CDR3 region has 16 residues. Germline CDR1 and CDR2: SEHNR and FQNEAQ (reference sequence). The junction had 3 bases not matched to a gene; V was cut back by 2 bases and J by 0 bases.

The chain is built from TRBV7-9 and TRBJ2-7; TRBD1 agrees at 7 bases. The V and J ends lost 3 bases and 5 bases, in that order; junction bases with no gene match: 4. This CDR3 is built from 13 residues. Germline V lookup: CDR1 SEHNR, CDR2 FQNEAQ (reference sequence). The CDR3 reads CASSFRGSHEQYV. DNA for the CDR3: TGTGCCAGCAGCTTCAGGGGGTCCCACGAGCAGTACGTC.

V gene TRBV10-2 combines with J gene TRBJ2-5; 8 positions match TRBD1. Germline V gives CDR1 WSHSY, CDR2 SAAADI. This CDR3 region has 17 residues. Trimming at V came to 2 bases and at J to 5 bases, leaving 13 bases not matched to a gene. The CDR3 coding sequence is TGCGCCAGCAGTGAGGGTCGTTGGACAGGGCGAAACGAGACCCAGTACTTC. Its protein is CASSEGRWTGRNETQYF.

V gene TRBV2 combines with J gene TRBJ1-2, with a weak D call TRBD1 (6 bases). Germline values: CDR1 SNHLY, CDR2 FYNNEI. V gave up 7 bases and J gave up 4 bases, with 13 bases separating them. This CDR3 contains 13 residues. CDR3 sequence reads: CASTQTGTYGYTF. For the CDR3, the DNA is TGTGCCAGCACGCAGACAGGAACCTATGGCTACACCTTC. The full variable domain, its missing parts supplied by reference TRBV2 and TRBJ1-2, is EPEVTQTPSHQVTQMGQEVILRCVPISNHLYFYWYRQILGQKVEFLVSFYNNEISEKSEIFDDQFSVERPDGSNFTLKIRSTKLEDSAMYFCASTQTGTYGYTFGSGTRLTVV.

The V call is TRBV30, the J call TRBJ1-2, with 7 nucleotides matching TRBD1. The CDR3 covers 13 residues. CDR1 is GTSNPN and CDR2 is SVGIG in the germline V gene (reference sequence). V trimming: 5 bases; J trimming: 0 bases; junction bases outside the gene matches: 3. The CDR3 DNA sequence: TGTGCCTGGCGGGACAGCACTAACTATGGCTACACCTTC. Amino acids: CAWRDSTNYGYTF.

This clone was observed a single time. The chain couples TRBV9 to TRBJ2-5; D may match TRBD1 or TRBD2 (6 bases each). Germline loops: CDR1 SGDLS, CDR2 YYNGEE. The CDR3 is made up of 15 amino acids. Trimming removed 0 bases at V and 5 bases at J, with 14 bases between. CDR3 DNA: TGTGCCAGCAGCGTAGCTCGGAGGAGGGGGGAGACCCAGTACTTC. Translated, it gives CASSVARRRGETQYF.

This clone occurred once. V gene TRBV2 combines with J gene TRBJ2-4; TRBD1 is a possible D gene (6 bases). Germline V CDR1 and CDR2: SNHLY, FYNNEI. V was clipped by 6 bases and J by 0 bases, with 15 bases between them. CDR3 length: 16 residues. The CDR3 DNA reads TGTGCCAGCAGCGCCCGGGACACACAAGCCAAAAACATTCAGTACTTC. It yields the protein CASSARDTQAKNIQYF.

The chain uses TRBV6-1 and TRBJ2-7; D is unresolved. V was clipped by 8 bases and J by 6 bases, with 17 bases between them. The germline gives CDR1 MNHNS, CDR2 SASEGT. The CDR3 totals 13 residues. The CDR3 is CASAPGRVGEQYV. CDR3 sequence (DNA): TGTGCCAGCGCACCCGGAAGGGTAGGCGAGCAGTACGTC.

The chain joins TRBV29-1 to TRBJ2-1, with 10 bases aligning to TRBD1. Per germline, CDR1 SQVTM and CDR2 ANQGSEA. Losses at the gene ends were 4 bases for V and 9 bases for J; bases not matched to a gene: 6. The CDR3 length is 13 residues. The CDR3 DNA reads TGCAGCGTTGGGACAGGGGGACTAACTGAGCAGTTCTTC. Its protein product is CSVGTGGLTEQFF.

The chain combines TRBV6-1 with TRBJ2-7, with 8 bases matching TRBD2. The trim removed 0 bases at V and 3 bases at J, leaving 4 bases unmatched. Germline V lookup: CDR1 MNHNS, CDR2 SASEGT. The CDR3 is made up of 15 amino acids. CDR3 amino acids: CASSEALAAIYEQYF. In DNA form, the CDR3 reads TGTGCCAGCAGTGAAGCACTAGCGGCCATCTACGAGCAGTACTTC.

CDR3 residues: CASSLAGERYGYTF. CDR3 coding DNA: TGTGCCAGCAGCTTAGCAGGTGAACGCTATGGCTACACCTTC. V is TRBV11-2 and J is TRBJ1-2, with D unresolved. The germline V gene has CDR1 SGHAT and CDR2 FQNNGV. V was clipped by 1 base and J by 4 bases, with 10 bases between them. This CDR3 region has 14 residues.

V gene TRBV27 combines with J gene TRBJ2-5, with D possibly TRBD2 on 5 matching bases. Trimming took off 4 bases at V and 3 bases at J, with 15 bases between the two ends. Germline CDR1 and CDR2: MNHEY and SMNVEV (reference sequence). The CDR3 is 15 amino acids. CDR3 nucleotide sequence: TGTGCCAGCAGTTCCCTGGGAGTAGCAGAAGAGACCCAGTACTTC. Translating it yields CASSSLGVAEETQYF.

The chain carries TRBV28 and TRBJ1-5; maybe TRBD1 (5 bases). Germline assignment: CDR1 MDHEN and CDR2 SYDVKM. Trimming left V 7 bases short and J 5 bases short, with 12 bases between. CDR3 length: 13 residues. Here the CDR3 reads CASIRGPDQPQHF. DNA for the CDR3: TGTGCCAGCATCCGGGGACCGGATCAGCCCCAGCATTTT.

On this clone itself: Other DNA variants within this sample encode the same CDR3. This sequence joins TRBV6-1 and TRBJ2-1, with D unresolved. CDR3 length: 10 residues. Germline lookup yields CDR1 MNHNS and CDR2 SASEGT. V was clipped by 6 bases and J by 5 bases, with 2 bases between them. The CDR3 DNA reads TGTGCCAGCAGCGACAATGAGCAGTTCTTC. Protein sequence: CASSDNEQFF.

The chain joins TRBV11-2 to TRBJ2-7; the D gene could be TRBD1 or TRBD2 (5 bases each). This CDR3 has 15 amino acids. With 5 bases removed from V and 0 bases from J, the gap between germline ends came to 14 bases. Germline-derived CDR1 and CDR2 are SGHAT and FQNNGV. The CDR3 DNA is TGTGCCAGCAGCCCCCGACGGGACCCCTCCTACGAGCAGTACTTC. Protein product: CASSPRRDPSYEQYF.

J is TRBJ2-7 and V is TRBV7-2; 9 bases match TRBD2. Germline V gives CDR1 SGHTA, CDR2 FQGNSA. The CDR3 spans 15 residues. The V and J ends lost 2 bases and 3 bases, in that order; junction bases with no gene match: 5. The CDR3 loop reads CASSLRAGGLYEQYF. The DNA of the CDR3 is TGTGCCAGCAGCTTAAGGGCGGGAGGGCTCTACGAGCAGTACTTC.

The chain joins TRBV29-1 to TRBJ2-1; D might be TRBD1 (6 bases). Germline V gene data show CDR1 as SQVTM and CDR2 as ANQGSEA. V lost 3 bases and J 8 bases, leaving 23 bases between the germline ends. The CDR3 contains 16 residues. CDR3 region: CSVDGVTGYRFDEQFF. As DNA, the CDR3 is TGCAGCGTTGATGGGGTGACAGGTTATCGTTTCGATGAGCAGTTCTTC.

The chain couples TRBV7-2 to TRBJ1-1, with 7 bases lining up with TRBD1. The CDR3 spans 17 residues. Germline V gene data show CDR1 as SGHTA and CDR2 as FQGNSA. Trimming at V came to 3 bases and at J to 0 bases, leaving 10 bases not matched to a gene. This chain's CDR3 is CASSFKQGRTMNTEAFF. The CDR3 nucleotides read TGTGCCAGCAGCTTCAAACAGGGGCGAACCATGAACACTGAAGCTTTCTTT.

This clone was found a few times. The chain is built from TRBV5-6 and TRBJ2-3; D possibly corresponds to TRBD1 (6 bases). This CDR3 contains 13 residues. CDR1 is SGHDT and CDR2 is YYEEEE in the germline V gene. V shed 4 bases and J shed 0 bases, with 6 bases lying between them. The CDR3 is CASSQGSTDTQYF. The CDR3 region has the DNA TGTGCCAGCAGCCAGGGGAGCACAGATACGCAGTATTTT.

The genes are TRBV2 and TRBJ2-5; tentatively, D is TRBD1 or TRBD2 (6 bases each). The V end was cut by 2 bases, the J end by 5 bases, with 18 bases between. CDR3 length equals 16 residues. Germline CDR1 and CDR2: SNHLY and FYNNEI. CDR3 bases: TGTGCCAGCAGTGAAAGAGGGGGGAGAGGGGTTGAGACCCAGTACTTC. This encodes CASSERGGRGVETQYF.

The chain has TRBV19 and TRBJ1-1; D not resolved. The germline gives CDR1 LNHDA, CDR2 SQIVND (reference sequence). The CDR3 sequence is 13 residues long. With 6 bases removed from V and 4 bases from J, the gap between germline ends came to 12 bases. CDR3 loop: CASSPLGFTEAFF. DNA of the CDR3: TGTGCCAGTAGCCCCCTGGGGTTCACTGAAGCTTTCTTT.

This chain joins TRBV29-1 and TRBJ1-2, with a tentative D call TRBD1 (5 bases). This CDR3 comprises 11 residues. Looked up from germline, CDR1 is SQVTM and CDR2 is ANQGSEA. V lost 4 bases, J lost 4 bases, and 7 bases lay in between. The CDR3 protein is CSVAGTYGYTF. CDR3 nucleotides: TGCAGCGTTGCGGGGACCTATGGCTACACCTTC.

This sequence joins TRBV11-2 and TRBJ2-2; D is unresolved. Germline V gene lookup returns CDR1 SGHAT and CDR2 FQNNGV. The CDR3 runs to 14 residues. V was trimmed by 2 bases and J by 6 bases, leaving 10 bases between them. The CDR3 is CASSLIAQSGELFF. DNA for the CDR3: TGTGCCAGCAGCTTAATCGCTCAATCCGGGGAGCTGTTTTTT.

The chain is built from TRBV19 and TRBJ1-1, with unresolved D. The CDR3 loop spans 14 amino acids. Germline CDR1 LNHDA, CDR2 SQIVND (reference sequence). V lost 5 bases and J lost 1, with 11 bases in between. This CDR3 reads CASSPGRANTEAFF. CDR3 in DNA: TGTGCCAGTAGTCCCGGACGAGCGAACACTGAAGCTTTCTTT.

Only one count was recorded for this clone. V is TRBV6-1 and J is TRBJ1-1; TRBD1 might be the D (5 bases). The CDR3 spans 14 residues. V was pared by 7 bases and J by 5 bases, with 17 bases between. The germline V gene encodes CDR1 MNHNS and CDR2 SASEGT. The CDR3 DNA reads TGTGCCAGCAAGGGGTCCACAGGTCATACTGAAGCTTTCTTT. As protein: CASKGSTGHTEAFF.

The CDR3 DNA reads as TGTGCCAGCAGCTCCAATGGGGTGAGAGATACGCAGTATTTT. This gives the protein CASSSNGVRDTQYF. The chain recombines TRBV11-2 with TRBJ2-3; D is undetermined. Trimming left V 4 bases short and J 5 bases short, with 13 bases between. Germline V gene data show CDR1 as SGHAT and CDR2 as FQNNGV. The CDR3 covers 14 residues.

This clone occurred once. This chain links TRBV7-2 with TRBJ1-2, with D perhaps matching TRBD1 (6 bases). The CDR3 runs to 15 residues. Germline CDR1 reads SGHTA; CDR2 reads FQGNSA. The V gene lost 0 bases and the J gene lost 8 bases, with 16 bases spanning the gap. The CDR3 protein is CASSLALAGESGYTF. The CDR3 bases are TGTGCCAGCAGCTTAGCGCTGGCAGGGGAGTCGGGCTACACCTTC.

The chain combines TRBV6-1 with TRBJ2-1; no clear D gene. The CDR3 is 13 amino acids. Trimming cost V 5 bases and J 4 bases, with 9 bases left between them. Germline V gene data show CDR1 as MNHNS and CDR2 as SASEGT. The chain's CDR3 is CASSPLLYNEQFF. The CDR3 bases are TGTGCCAGCAGTCCCCTGTTATACAATGAGCAGTTCTTC.

The genes are TRBV5-6 and TRBJ2-1, with 12 bases lining up with TRBD2. Germline V gene data show CDR1 as SGHDT and CDR2 as YYEEEE. The CDR3 consists of 17 residues. Trimming took 3 bases from V and 0 from J; bases not matched to a gene: 4. The CDR3 nucleotides are TGTGCCAGCAGCTCGAGGACTAGCGGGACCTCCTACAATGAGCAGTTCTTC. Translated: CASSSRTSGTSYNEQFF.

The rearrangement uses TRBV28 and TRBJ2-1, with D unresolved. Germline V gene lookup returns CDR1 MDHEN and CDR2 SYDVKM. The CDR3 runs 15 residues. V was shortened by 3 bases and J by 0 bases, with 9 bases between the two germline ends. CDR3 sequence reads: CASSFIVSSYNEQFF. The CDR3 nucleotides are TGTGCCAGCAGTTTTATAGTGAGCTCCTACAATGAGCAGTTCTTC.